The 12 T cell receptor beta chains below were found in one sample sequenced in a study of spatial heterogeneity in lung cancer. Time point noted: blood at routine non-recurrence follow-up after resection. Each CDR3 protein gets one entry after TCRdb re-called the 5' RACE reads with MiXCR. Seen here are roughly 38,000 distinct CDR3 sequences, under 12% observed once, and the top ten hold about a sixth. Here the sequenced sample was PBMCs, taken at follow-up. The source is a female donor with early-stage non-small cell lung cancer.

This clonotype appeared many times. V is TRBV20-1 and J is TRBJ2-7, with 9 nucleotides matching TRBD1. The V gene's germline CDR1 is DFQATT and CDR2 SNEGSKA (reference sequence). The CDR3 is 14 residues long. The junction had 10 bases not matched to a gene; V was cut back by 6 bases and J by 4 bases. In nucleotides, the CDR3 is TGCAGTGCACGGCCGGGACAGGGTTTATACGAGCAGTACTTC. The encoded protein is CSARPGQGLYEQYF.

This clonotype was counted many times. This sequence joins TRBV15 and TRBJ2-1; D ambiguous. This CDR3 contains 15 residues. V lost 0 bases and J 5 bases, leaving 11 bases between the germline ends. Germline CDR1 and CDR2: LNHNV and YYDKDF (reference sequence). Here the CDR3 DNA reads TGTGCCACCAGCAGAGATTTGATGGGGAACAATGAGCAGTTCTTC. Residues: CATSRDLMGNNEQFF.

The V call is TRBV27, the J call TRBJ1-5; D unclear. This CDR3 contains 14 residues. Germline V gives CDR1 MNHEY, CDR2 SMNVEV (reference sequence). Trimming shortened V by 6 bases and J by 2 bases, and 11 bases separated the two germline ends. CDR3 region: CASRPGVGNQPQHF. The DNA of the CDR3 is TGTGCCAGCAGGCCGGGAGTGGGCAATCAGCCCCAGCATTTT.

The J gene is TRBJ2-3, the V gene TRBV6-4; TRBD2 matches 9 bases. The CDR3 totals 16 residues. The germline gives CDR1 MRHNA, CDR2 SNTAGT. The ends lost 2 bases at V and 2 bases at J; junction bases unmatched: 5. For the CDR3, the DNA is TGTGCCAGCAGTGACAATCGCGGGGGGGCCACAGATACGCAGTATTTT. This encodes CASSDNRGGATDTQYF.

This clonotype has ten or more counts. V and J are TRBV12-3 or TRBV12-4 and TRBJ2-7; D gene unclear. Trimming took 1 base from V and 5 from J, leaving 9 bases between them. This CDR3 spans 13 amino acids. In DNA, the CDR3 is TGTGCCAGCAGTTTAGGTGGGAATGACGAGCAGTACTTC. Its protein product is CASSLGGNDEQYF.

In the case of this clonotype: Compared with germline, one end of the junction differs, possibly owing to a read error. The J gene is TRBJ2-3, the V gene TRBV7-2, with 13 nucleotides matching TRBD2. CDR3 length: 15 amino acids. Germline-derived CDR1 and CDR2 are SGHTA and FQGNSA. CDR3 DNA: TGTGTCAGCAGCCCAGGACTAGCGGGAGCAGATACGCAGTATTTT. Translated: CVSSPGLAGADTQYF.

The V call is TRBV2, the J call TRBJ2-2; D remains unclear. There are 12 residues in the CDR3. V was pared by 7 bases and J by 7 bases, with 10 bases between. Germline V lookup: CDR1 SNHLY, CDR2 FYNNEI. CDR3 sequence: CASITWIGELFF. The CDR3 bases are TGTGCCAGCATCACATGGATCGGGGAGCTGTTTTTT.

The table lists this clonotype with a few counts. The genes are TRBV4-1 and TRBJ2-5, with D tentatively TRBD2 (5 bases). CDR3 length: 14 amino acids. Germline CDR1 and CDR2: MGHRA and YSYEKL. Trimming cost V 3 bases and J 4 bases, with 12 bases left between them. Here the CDR3 DNA reads TGCGCCAGCAGCCAGAGCCTAGGAGGAGAGACCCAGTACTTC. Encoded protein: CASSQSLGGETQYF.

This clonotype has only a few counts. This CDR3 reads CASSKEGSDTQYF. CDR3 in DNA: TGTGCCAGCAGCAAAGAGGGAAGCGATACGCAGTATTTT. The V gene is TRBV21-1, the J gene TRBJ2-3. TRBV21-1 is a known pseudogene. The CDR3 is 13 residues long.

This sequence joins TRBV28 and TRBJ2-7, with 11 bases lining up with TRBD1. Trimming cost V 5 bases and J 3 bases; bases outside gene matches: 6. The CDR3 is 15 residues long. Germline values: CDR1 MDHEN, CDR2 SYDVKM. CDR3 coding DNA: TGTGCCAGCAGTCTCGGACAGGGGGCATTCTACGAGCAGTACTTC. Translating it yields CASSLGQGAFYEQYF. The full variable domain, with the rest looked up from reference TRBV28 and TRBJ2-7, is DVKVTQSSRYLVKRTGEKVFLECVQDMDHENMFWYRQDPGLGLRLIYFSYDVKMKEKGDIPEGYSVSREKKERFSLILESASTNQTSMYLCASSLGQGAFYEQYFGPGTRLTVT.

This clonotype was recorded many times. This sequence joins TRBV19 and TRBJ2-7; weak D call: TRBD1 (6 bases). This CDR3 is built from 13 residues. With 5 bases removed from V and 2 bases from J, the gap between germline ends came to 10 bases. Germline lookup yields CDR1 LNHDA and CDR2 SQIVND (reference sequence). CDR3 sequence reads: CASSLRTAYEQYF. Here the CDR3 DNA reads TGTGCCAGTAGTCTAAGGACAGCCTACGAGCAGTACTTC.

The rearrangement uses TRBV28 and TRBJ2-2; D not certain. The CDR3 extends over 13 amino acids. From germline, CDR1 is MDHEN and CDR2 SYDVKM. The V end was cut by 3 bases, the J end by 2 bases, with 4 bases between. CDR3 in DNA: TGTGCCAGCAGTTTTGCTAACACCGGGGAGCTGTTTTTT. Its protein is CASSFANTGELFF.